This T cell receptor beta chain was found in a study of blood T cell repertoires in COVID-19. Overall study context: Material from acute and convalescent COVID-19 was sourced from the United States, Italy and Spain. PBMCs, B-cell-depleted T cells, or T cells provided the cDNA or gDNA that made up the material.

Original analysis: Nucleated cell counts were estimated from reference gene primer amplification. Sequencing was performed with immunoSEQ multiplex PCR; in TCRdb, only in-frame clones are kept and a portion is missing. V, J and clone size are taken as reported in that table, and D and trimming were inferred from the DNA itself. The repertoire holds over 200,000 clones, with around 86% as singletons. Germline values: CDR1 SGHAT, CDR2 FQNNGV. The germline V and J ends were trimmed by 1 base and 5 bases, with 14 bases remaining between them. The CDR3 contains 16 residues. The clonotype originates from a man younger than 30 who had recovered from COVID-19. Sequencing input: PBMCs or T cells enriched from blood (not recorded which). V gene TRBV11-2 combines with J gene TRBJ2-2, with D uncertain. CDR3 residues: CASSLGPYEETGELFF. CDR3 coding DNA: TGTGCCAGCAGCTTAGGCCCTTACGAGGAAACCGGGGAGCTGTTTTTT.